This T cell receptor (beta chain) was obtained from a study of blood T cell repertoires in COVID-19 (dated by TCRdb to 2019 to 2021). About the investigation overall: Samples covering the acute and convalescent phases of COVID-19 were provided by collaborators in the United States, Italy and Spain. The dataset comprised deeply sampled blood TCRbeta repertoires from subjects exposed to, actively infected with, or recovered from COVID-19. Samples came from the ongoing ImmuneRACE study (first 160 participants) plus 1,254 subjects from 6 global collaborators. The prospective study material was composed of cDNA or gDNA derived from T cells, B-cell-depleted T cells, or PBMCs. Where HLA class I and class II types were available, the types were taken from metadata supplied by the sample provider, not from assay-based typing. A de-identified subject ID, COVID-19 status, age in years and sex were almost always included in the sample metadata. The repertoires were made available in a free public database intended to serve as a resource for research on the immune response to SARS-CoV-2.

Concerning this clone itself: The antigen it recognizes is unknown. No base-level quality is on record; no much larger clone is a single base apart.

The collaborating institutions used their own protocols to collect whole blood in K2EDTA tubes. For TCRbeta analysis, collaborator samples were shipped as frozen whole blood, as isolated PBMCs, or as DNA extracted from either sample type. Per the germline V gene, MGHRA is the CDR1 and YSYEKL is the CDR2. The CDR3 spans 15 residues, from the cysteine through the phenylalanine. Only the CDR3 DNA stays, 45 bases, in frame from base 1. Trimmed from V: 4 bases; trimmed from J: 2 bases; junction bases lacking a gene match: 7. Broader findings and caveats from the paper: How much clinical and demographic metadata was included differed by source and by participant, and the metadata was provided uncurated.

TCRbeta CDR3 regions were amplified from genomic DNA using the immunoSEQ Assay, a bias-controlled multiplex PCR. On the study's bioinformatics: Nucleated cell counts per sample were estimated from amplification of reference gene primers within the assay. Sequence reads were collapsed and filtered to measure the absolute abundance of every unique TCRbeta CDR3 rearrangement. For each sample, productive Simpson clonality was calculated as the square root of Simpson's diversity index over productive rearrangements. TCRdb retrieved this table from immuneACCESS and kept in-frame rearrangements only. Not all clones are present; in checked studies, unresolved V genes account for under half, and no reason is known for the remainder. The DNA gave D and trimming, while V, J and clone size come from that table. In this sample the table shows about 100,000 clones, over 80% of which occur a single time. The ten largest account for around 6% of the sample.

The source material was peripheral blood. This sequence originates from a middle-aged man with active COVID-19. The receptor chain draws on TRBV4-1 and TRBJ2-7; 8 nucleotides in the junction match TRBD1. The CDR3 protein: CASSRGQGETYEQYF. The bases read TGCGCCAGCAGCCGTGGACAGGGAGAAACCTACGAGCAGTACTTC.